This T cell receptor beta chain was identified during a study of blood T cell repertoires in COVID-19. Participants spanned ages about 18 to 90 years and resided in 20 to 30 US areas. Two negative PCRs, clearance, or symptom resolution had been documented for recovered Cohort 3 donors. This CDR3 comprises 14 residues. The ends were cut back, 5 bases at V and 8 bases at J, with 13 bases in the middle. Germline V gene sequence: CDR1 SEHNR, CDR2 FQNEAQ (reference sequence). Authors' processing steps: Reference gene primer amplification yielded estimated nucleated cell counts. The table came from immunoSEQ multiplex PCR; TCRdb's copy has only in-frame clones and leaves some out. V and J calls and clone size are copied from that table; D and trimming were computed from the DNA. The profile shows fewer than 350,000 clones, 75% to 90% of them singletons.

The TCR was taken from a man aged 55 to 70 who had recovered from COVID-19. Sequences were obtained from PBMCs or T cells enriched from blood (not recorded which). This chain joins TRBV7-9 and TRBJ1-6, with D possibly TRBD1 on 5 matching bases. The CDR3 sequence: CASSRGGADSPLHF. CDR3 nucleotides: TGTGCCAGCAGCCGGGGAGGGGCGGATTCACCCCTCCACTTT.